A single sample gave rise to the 21 T cell receptor beta chains below, sequenced in a study of T cell repertoires in cytomegalovirus infection. TCRdb reprocessed the reads via MiXCR and lists one record per CDR3 protein. The sample has 130,000 or so distinct CDR3 sequences, under 8% seen once. Specimen: PBMCs. All receptors derive from a human donor in good health (CMV status not recorded). Some clones in this sample may be carry-over from other donors' samples.

The chain carries TRBV7-2 and TRBJ2-1, with a tentative D call TRBD1 (7 bases). The J call is doubtful: the DNA matches TRBJ2-7 better. The CDR3 totals 14 residues. In germline, CDR1 is SGHTA, CDR2 FQGNSA. The CDR3 sequence: CASSAGQFYDEQYF. The CDR3, as DNA: TGTGCCAGCAGCGCGGGACAGTTCTACGATGAGCAGTACTTC.

This clonotype has just a few counts. CDR3 nucleotide sequence: TGCAGTGCTAGTGAGCCTGAAAGCAATCAGCCCCAGCATTTT. Protein product: CSASEPESNQPQHF. This chain uses TRBV20-1 with TRBJ1-5; D uncertain. Germline CDR1 is DFQATT and CDR2 is SNEGSKA (reference sequence). Trimming stripped 3 bases from V and 1 base from J, with 10 bases between. The CDR3 sequence is 14 residues long.

By its share, this clonotype is medium-sized. V gene TRBV7-8 combines with J gene TRBJ1-2; unclear D gene. Trimming removed 1 base at V and 6 bases at J, with 6 bases between. Germline V lookup: CDR1 SGHVS, CDR2 FQNEAQ. The CDR3 totals 12 residues. CDR3 nucleotides: TGTGCCAGCAGCTTAGTGGGAGATGGCTACACCTTC. It is translated as CASSLVGDGYTF.

This clonotype was seen at least ten times. The genes are TRBV9 and TRBJ2-1; D is ambiguous. The CDR3 contains 15 residues. The V gene lost 2 bases and the J gene lost 0 bases, with 9 bases spanning the gap. From germline, CDR1 is SGDLS and CDR2 YYNGEE. This chain's CDR3 is CASSVGLNSYNEQFF. CDR3 in DNA: TGTGCCAGCAGCGTCGGTCTAAACTCCTACAATGAGCAGTTCTTC.

Ten or more counts support this clonotype. The CDR3 DNA reads as TGTGCCAGCAGCTTAATCGACAGAGTAACTGGAAACACCATATATTTT. Its translation: CASSLIDRVTGNTIYF. The rearrangement uses TRBV7-9 and TRBJ1-3, with D maybe TRBD1 (5 bases). With 2 bases removed from V and 2 bases from J, the gap between germline ends came to 13 bases. This CDR3 is built from 16 residues. Germline CDR1 is SEHNR and CDR2 is FQNEAQ (reference sequence).

This clonotype was seen only a few times. The rearrangement joins TRBV15 to TRBJ2-5; perhaps TRBD1 as D (5 bases). This CDR3 is 15 amino acids long. V lost 0 bases, J lost 4 bases, and 12 bases lay in between. Germline assignment: CDR1 LNHNV and CDR2 YYDKDF (reference sequence). CDR3 DNA sequence: TGTGCCACCAGCAGAGATCGGGCAGGGCTAGAGACCCAGTACTTC. Translation: CATSRDRAGLETQYF.

This clonotype was observed at least ten times. V and J are TRBV7-2 and TRBJ2-3; tentative D call: TRBD2 (5 bases). The CDR3 spans 13 residues. The V gene's germline CDR1 is SGHTA and CDR2 FQGNSA. V was shortened by 2 bases and J by 7 bases, with 10 bases between the two germline ends. In DNA, the CDR3 is TGTGCCAGCAGCTTATGGAGGCCAAATACGCAGTATTTT. Protein sequence: CASSLWRPNTQYF.

This chain connects TRBV7-2 to TRBJ1-1; D is uncertain. The length of the CDR3 is 11 residues. The V gene lost 4 bases and the J gene lost 14 bases, with 14 bases spanning the gap. Germline V gene sequence: CDR1 SGHTA, CDR2 FQGNSA. This chain's CDR3 is CASSSSYGSFF. CDR3 bases: TGTGCCAGCAGCTCATCATACGGGTCGTTCTTT.

This clonotype was seen ten or more times. The chain uses TRBV29-1 and TRBJ1-3; no clear D gene. The CDR3 runs 21 residues. Deletions cut 0 bases from V and 0 bases from J, with 27 bases between. Germline CDR1 SQVTM, CDR2 ANQGSEA. The CDR3 sequence: CSVEDSTTAIGPLNSGNTIYF. In DNA, the CDR3 is TGCAGCGTTGAAGACTCTACAACAGCGATCGGTCCCCTCAACTCTGGAAACACCATATATTTT.

This clonotype was counted ten times or more. The chain combines TRBV7-2 with TRBJ2-7, with D unresolved. Germline-derived CDR1 and CDR2 are SGHTA and FQGNSA. The CDR3 runs to 13 residues. With 7 bases removed from V and 3 bases from J, the gap between germline ends came to 13 bases. CDR3: CASNNGPYYEQYF. CDR3 DNA: TGTGCCAGCAACAATGGACCATACTACGAGCAGTACTTC.

This clonotype was counted between two and nine times. The chain employs TRBV2 and TRBJ2-3, with TRBD2 matching 8 bases. CDR3 length: 16 residues. The germline CDR1 and CDR2 sequences are SNHLY and FYNNEI. V trimming: 4 bases; J trimming: 2 bases; junction bases outside the gene matches: 8. The CDR3 DNA reads TGTGCCAGCAGTGCTGAGACTAGCGTTTCCACAGATACGCAGTATTTT. Translation: CASSAETSVSTDTQYF.

The table lists this clonotype with many counts. The V call is TRBV7-9, the J call TRBJ2-3; D is ambiguous. The V end lost 3 bases, the J end lost 2 bases, and 6 bases lay between the germline ends. This CDR3 spans 13 amino acids. Per the germline V gene, CDR1 is SEHNR and CDR2 is FQNEAQ (reference sequence). CDR3 sequence: CASSLGDTDTQYF. As DNA, the CDR3 is TGTGCCAGCAGCTTGGGTGACACAGATACGCAGTATTTT.

This clonotype was counted a few times. The chain employs TRBV2 and TRBJ2-1; D gene ambiguous. Germline V CDR1 and CDR2: SNHLY, FYNNEI. The V end lost 7 bases, the J end lost 4 bases, and 20 bases lay between the germline ends. There are 16 residues in the CDR3. CDR3 nucleotides: TGTGCCAGCAACTCGGTAGTCCGATCCTCTTACAATGAGCAGTTCTTC. Translating gives CASNSVVRSSYNEQFF.

This clonotype was counted between two and nine times. The rearrangement uses TRBV11-2 and TRBJ2-5; D is unresolved. The V gene lost 3 bases and the J gene lost 1 base, with 9 bases spanning the gap. The CDR3 loop spans 14 amino acids. CDR1 and CDR2 (germline): SGHAT, FQNNGV. The CDR3 is CASSFRSAQETQYF. CDR3 DNA sequence: TGTGCCAGCAGCTTTCGATCAGCCCAAGAGACCCAGTACTTC.

The chain employs TRBV2 and TRBJ2-7; D gene ambiguous. The CDR3 has 13 residues. Germline CDR1 reads SNHLY; CDR2 reads FYNNEI. Trimming took off 3 bases at V and 3 bases at J, with 9 bases between the two ends. CDR3 sequence (DNA): TGTGCCAGCAGTGAGCCAGGCGTCTACGAGCAGTACTTC. Encoded protein: CASSEPGVYEQYF. The entire variable domain, with the rest obtained from reference TRBV2 and TRBJ2-7, is as follows: EPEVTQTPSHQVTQMGQEVILRCVPISNHLYFYWYRQILGQKVEFLVSFYNNEISEKSEIFDDQFSVERPDGSNFTLKIRSTKLEDSAMYFCASSEPGVYEQYFGPGTRLTVT.

The chain is built from TRBV7-2 and TRBJ1-2, with D tentatively TRBD1 (6 bases). The CDR3 spans 15 residues. CDR1 is SGHTA, CDR2 FQGNSA, per germline. V lost 3 bases, J lost 6 bases, and 17 bases lay in between. The DNA of the CDR3 is TGTGCCAGCAGCTTCGACAGGTCGGCGGATAATGGCTACACCTTC. The encoded protein is CASSFDRSADNGYTF.

The chain couples TRBV20-1 to TRBJ1-4, with D possibly TRBD1 on 6 matching bases. Germline CDR1 is DFQATT and CDR2 is SNEGSKA (reference sequence). V lost 3 bases and J 7 bases, leaving 15 bases between the germline ends. The CDR3 runs to 14 residues. This CDR3 reads CSARGTQGPEKLFF. The CDR3, as DNA: TGCAGTGCTAGGGGGACTCAGGGGCCTGAAAAACTGTTTTTT.

This clonotype was detected many times. This chain connects TRBV7-2 to TRBJ1-2; 8 nucleotides align to TRBD1. CDR1 and CDR2 (germline): SGHTA, FQGNSA. This CDR3 has 16 amino acids. J was trimmed by 3 bases and V by 0 bases; bases with no gene match: 6. The CDR3 nucleotides are TGTGCCAGCAGCTTAGCGCGGGGACAGGACTACTATGGCTACACCTTC. As protein: CASSLARGQDYYGYTF.

This clonotype was seen many times. The V and J genes are TRBV7-2 and TRBJ2-1, with a tentative D call TRBD2 (7 bases). Per germline, CDR1 SGHTA and CDR2 FQGNSA. The CDR3 covers 17 residues. V lost 5 bases to trimming and J lost 5 bases, with 22 bases between them. The DNA for the CDR3 is TGTGCCAGCAGCCTAGTAGGAGGGGGGGTTCGCCACAATGAGCAGTTCTTC. The encoded protein is CASSLVGGGVRHNEQFF.

The rearrangement links TRBV2 to TRBJ1-5; D gene ambiguous. The V end lost 6 bases, the J end lost 0 bases, and 9 bases lay between the germline ends. This CDR3 contains 14 residues. Germline V gene data show CDR1 as SNHLY and CDR2 as FYNNEI. The DNA for the CDR3 is TGTGCCAGCAGCCTCGCTTTTAGCAATCAGCCCCAGCATTTT. It encodes CASSLAFSNQPQHF.

This clonotype was counted ten times or more. The V gene is TRBV6-2 or TRBV6-3, the J gene TRBJ2-1; the D is unclear. CDR1 and CDR2 from the germline V gene are MNHEY and SVGEGT. CDR3 length: 13 amino acids. Trimming cost V 5 bases and J 7 bases, with 12 bases left between them. The CDR3 DNA follows: TGTGCCAGCAGTGGTAACTTGGGGAATGAGCAGTTCTTC. This gives the protein CASSGNLGNEQFF.